Here is one TCR beta chain with its context. Original handling: Amplification from reference gene primers served as the basis for estimated nucleated cell counts. Using immunoSEQ multiplex PCR, the repertoire was profiled, and TCRdb retains in-frame clones only, with some absent. From that table come the V and J calls and clone size; the DNA was used to work out D and trimming. The sample has more than 75,000 clones, 70% to 90% seen once. The length of the CDR3 is 18 residues. The data were obtained in a study of blood T cell repertoires in COVID-19. Study background: There were acute and convalescent COVID-19 samples, and they came from the United States, Italy and Spain. PBMCs, B-cell-depleted T cells, or T cells were the source of the cDNA or gDNA that made up the material.

The chain links TRBV21-1 to TRBJ2-7; the table's D call, TRBD2, was not checked against the DNA. TRBV21-1 is listed as a pseudogene. What was sequenced was peripheral blood. The receptor was derived from a woman older than 75 with active COVID-19. As DNA, the CDR3 is TGTGCCAGCAGTTCAGGGGATGGACTAGCGGGGATGTCCTACGAGCAGTACTTC. It is translated as CASSSGDGLAGMSYEQYF.